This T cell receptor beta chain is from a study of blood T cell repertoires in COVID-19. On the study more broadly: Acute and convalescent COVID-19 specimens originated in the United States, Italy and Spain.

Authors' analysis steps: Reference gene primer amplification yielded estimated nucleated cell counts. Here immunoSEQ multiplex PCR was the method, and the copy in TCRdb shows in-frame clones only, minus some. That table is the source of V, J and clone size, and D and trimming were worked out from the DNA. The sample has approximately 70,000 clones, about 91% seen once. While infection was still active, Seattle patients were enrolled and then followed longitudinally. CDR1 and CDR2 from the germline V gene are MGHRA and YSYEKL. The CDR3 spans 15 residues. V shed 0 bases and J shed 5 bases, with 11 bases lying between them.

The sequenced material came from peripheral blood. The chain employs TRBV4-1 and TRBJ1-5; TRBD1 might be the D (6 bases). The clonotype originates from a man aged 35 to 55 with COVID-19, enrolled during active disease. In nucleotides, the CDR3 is TGCGCCAGCAGCCAAGATCGGGGGGCCCATCAGCCCCAGCATTTT. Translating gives CASSQDRGAHQPQHF.